This T cell receptor beta chain comes out of a study of T cells in Graves' hyperthyroidism and ophthalmopathy. The germline V gene has CDR1 LGHDT and CDR2 YNNKEL (reference sequence). Deletions cut 0 bases from V and 1 base from J, with 9 bases between. CDR3 length: 15 amino acids. RNA transcripts were the template for amplifying TCR beta CDR3 regions. In the first-round RT-PCR of the TCR CDR3, the HTBI primer set was used. Each CDR3 protein gets one entry after TCRdb re-called the multiplex PCR reads with MiXCR. The repertoire holds a few hundred thousand distinct CDR3 sequences, approximately 14% seen once, with about 14% in the top ten. In its sample, this clonotype was seen many times. What it recognizes is unknown. Study-wide results and limits: Most expanded thyroid clonotypes above 0.001 also appeared in blood.

Sequenced: blood. The TCR was taken from a woman in her thirties or forties with Graves' hyperthyroidism that later progressed to Graves' ophthalmopathy. The chain has TRBV3-1 and TRBJ2-5; D may match TRBD1 or TRBD2 (5 bases each). CDR3 nucleotide sequence: TGTGCCAGCAGCCAAGAAGGGACGGTCCAAGAGACCCAGTACTTC. Protein product: CASSQEGTVQETQYF.